The clone carrying this TCR beta chain was found many times. The antigen is unknown. The data stem from a study of T cells in Graves' hyperthyroidism and ophthalmopathy. Study-wide results and caveats: From stable hyperthyroidism, ophthalmopathy was separated by a 13 V-J model.

Amplification targeted TCR beta CDR3 regions from RNA transcripts. Researchers ran a first-round RT-PCR on the TCR CDR3 using the HTBI primer set. Each CDR3 protein gets one entry after TCRdb re-called the multiplex PCR reads with MiXCR. The sample comprises around 700,000 distinct CDR3 sequences, over 35% of which are singletons, and around 30% rests with the top ten. Source material: blood. The sequence was obtained from a woman aged 35 to 49 with Graves' hyperthyroidism.

The CDR3 is CSARGARANQPQHF. CDR3 nucleotides: TGCAGTGCTAGAGGTGCCAGGGCTAATCAGCCCCAGCATTTT. The chain couples TRBV20-1 to TRBJ1-5; the D gene is possibly TRBD1 (5 bases). The CDR3 loop spans 14 amino acids. V lost 1 base to trimming and J lost 4 bases, with 11 bases between them. The germline CDR1 and CDR2 sequences are DFQATT and SNEGSKA (reference sequence).